The rows below give T cell receptor beta chains drawn from one sample of a study of cytomegalovirus exposure and HLA in healthy donors. The repertoire was sequenced with immunoSEQ multiplex PCR; TCRdb's copy has only in-frame clones and lacks some. The sample yields approximately 110,000 clones, approximately 80% seen once. What was sequenced was PBMCs. These receptors all come from a female donor in good health and CMV-seropositive. The CDR3 runs from the conserved cysteine through the conserved F or W. A D gene is named only where the DNA matches it firmly. Not every row has a clone size; where given, it reads once, few, many or a size class.

V gene	clone size	J gene	CDR3 length	D gene	CDR3 DNA	CDR3 protein
TRBV6-6	.	TRBJ2-5	13	.	TGTGCCAGCAGCGGCTGGGAGGAAGAGACCCAGTACTTC	CASSGWEEETQYF
TRBV6-4	once	TRBJ2-3	15	.	TGTGCCAGCAGTGACACTGGCGGGGGCGTAGATACGCAGTATTTT	CASSDTGGGVDTQYF
TRBV12-5	.	TRBJ1-5	16	.	TGTGCTAGTGGTTTGGGGGCGGGGGGGAATTATCAGCCCCAGCATTTT	CASGLGAGGNYQPQHF
TRBV4-1	once	TRBJ2-1	13	.	TGCGCCAGCAGCCCCCGACTAGTCTTTGAGCAGTTCTTC	CASSPRLVFEQFF
TRBV21-1	.	TRBJ2-3	16	.	TGTGCCAGCAGCAAAAGGAGGTCAGGGGGCACAGATACGCAGTATTTT	CASSKRRSGGTDTQYF
TRBV28	once	TRBJ2-7	17	.	TGTGCCAGCAGTCCTCTTTCTGGGGCCCCGAGCTCCTACGAGCAGTACTTC	CASSPLSGAPSSYEQYF
TRBV27	once	TRBJ2-2	16	TRBD1	TGTGCCAGCGCCGACGGGGACAGAGTATTAACCGGGGAGCTGTTTTTT	CASADGDRVLTGELFF
TRBV15	.	TRBJ1-2	13	.	TGTGCCACCAGCGAGTATACCAACTATGGCTACACCTTC	CATSEYTNYGYTF
TRBV28	.	TRBJ2-5	16	TRBD2	TGTGCCAGCAGCCGGACTAGCGGGAGGCGAGGAGAGACCCAGTACTTC	CASSRTSGRRGETQYF
TRBV5-4	many	TRBJ2-7	13	TRBD1	TGTGCCAGCAGCTCTACAGGGGTGGGCGAGCAGTACTTC	CASSSTGVGEQYF
TRBV27	.	TRBJ2-1	12	.	TGTGCCACCAGATCCGAGGGCGGTGAGCAGTTCTTC	CATRSEGGEQFF
TRBV27	.	TRBJ1-4	15	.	TGTGCCAGCAGTCCCCGACTGGACAGTAATGAAAAACTGTTTTTT	CASSPRLDSNEKLFF
TRBV5-6	once	TRBJ1-1	13	.	TGTGCCAGCAGCTTGCAGGGGACCACTGAAGCTTTCTTT	CASSLQGTTEAFF
TRBV7-2	once	TRBJ2-7	15	.	TGTGCCAGCAGCCAGGGGAGCGGGGACCCCTACGAGCAGTACTTC	CASSQGSGDPYEQYF
TRBV7-7	.	TRBJ2-3	15	TRBD1	TGTGCTAGCAGCTCGGGACAGGGGGTCACAGATACGCAGTATTTT	CASSSGQGVTDTQYF
TRBV5-1	.	TRBJ1-4	14	TRBD1	TGCGCCAGCAGCTGGGGACAGGGGAAGGAAAAACTGTTTTTT	CASSWGQGKEKLFF
TRBV5-1	.	TRBJ2-7	14	TRBD1	TGCGCCAGCAGCTTGGGGACAGGGGGATACGAGCAGTACTTC	CASSLGTGGYEQYF
TRBV6-1	.	TRBJ2-5	15	TRBD2	TGTGCCAGCAGCCGAGCGGGAGGGTACCAAGAGACCCAGTACTTC	CASSRAGGYQETQYF
TRBV18	.	TRBJ2-1	16	TRBD2	TGTGCCAGCTCAACTCAACAGCGGGAGGCCACCAATGAGCAGTTCTTC	CASSTQQREATNEQFF
TRBV6-1	.	TRBJ2-2	14	TRBD1	TGTGCCAGCAGTGATTCGACAGGGGCCGGGGAGCTGTTTTTT	CASSDSTGAGELFF
TRBV11-1	few	TRBJ2-1	16	TRBD1	TGTGCCAGCAGCTTAGCAGGGACAGGGGGCTATGATGAGCAGTTCTTC	CASSLAGTGGYDEQFF
TRBV5-1	.	TRBJ2-5	16	TRBD1	TGCGCCAGCAGCTTCAACGCCGCGGACAGGAGTGAGACCCAGTACTTC	CASSFNAADRSETQYF
TRBV2	.	TRBJ1-2	14	TRBD1	TGTGCCAGCAGCCTCACAGGGGGGAACTATGGCTACACCTTC	CASSLTGGNYGYTF
TRBV5-8	.	TRBJ1-3	16	.	TGTGCCAGCAGCAAGTCACCGACAAAGTCTGGAAACACCATATATTTT	CASSKSPTKSGNTIYF
TRBV27	.	TRBJ2-7	16	TRBD2	TGTGCCAGCAGTCCGAGACCGGGACTAGCTCCCTACGAGCAGTACTTC	CASSPRPGLAPYEQYF
TRBV6-5	many	TRBJ1-1	15	.	TGTGCCAGCAGTTACTCGATGGCGGCTAACACTGAAGCTTTCTTT	CASSYSMAANTEAFF
TRBV7-8	.	TRBJ2-1	14	TRBD1	TGTGCCAGCAGCCCCGACAGGGATTACAATGAGCAGTTCTTC	CASSPDRDYNEQFF
TRBV6-5	.	TRBJ1-2	11	TRBD1	TGTGCCTCGGGGACAGGCTATGGCTACACCTTC	CASGTGYGYTF